The entry below gives a single TCR beta chain sequence along with its context. The V gene end was trimmed by 6 bases and the J gene end by 8 bases; junction bases not matched to a gene: 7. The germline CDR1 and CDR2 sequences are LNHDA and SQIVND (reference sequence). The CDR3 covers 14 residues. Primers: 60 Vbeta forward and 13 Jbeta reverse. The assay was immunoSEQ multiplex PCR, and TCRdb's table has in-frame clones only and misses some. The sample lists more than 150,000 clones; roughly 85% were seen once. These data belong to a study of cytomegalovirus exposure and HLA in healthy donors. The receptor was isolated from a woman under 30 in good health and CMV-seronegative. The sample was PBMCs. This sequence joins TRBV19 and TRBJ1-2; TRBD1 matches at 12 bases. The CDR3 spells CASRPGQGAVGYTF. CDR3 bases: TGTGCCAGTAGACCGGGACAGGGGGCAGTAGGCTACACCTTC.